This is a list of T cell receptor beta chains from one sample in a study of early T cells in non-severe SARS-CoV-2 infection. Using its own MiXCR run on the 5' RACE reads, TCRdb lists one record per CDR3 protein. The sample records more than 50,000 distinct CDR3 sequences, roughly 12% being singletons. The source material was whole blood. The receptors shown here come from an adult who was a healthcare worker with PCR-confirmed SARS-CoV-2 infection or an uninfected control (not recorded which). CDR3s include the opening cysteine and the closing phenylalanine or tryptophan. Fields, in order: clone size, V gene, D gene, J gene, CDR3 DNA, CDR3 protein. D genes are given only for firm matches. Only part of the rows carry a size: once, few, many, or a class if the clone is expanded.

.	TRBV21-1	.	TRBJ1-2	TGTGCCAGCAGCAAAGAGCGGTCAAACTATGGCTACACCTTC	CASSKERSNYGYTF
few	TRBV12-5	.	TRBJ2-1	TGTGCTAGTGGTTTGTACTACAATGAGCAGTTCTTC	CASGLYYNEQFF
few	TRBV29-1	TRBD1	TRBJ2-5	TGCAGCTCGGCCAGGGACAGGGGGCAAGAGACCCAGTACTTC	CSSARDRGQETQYF
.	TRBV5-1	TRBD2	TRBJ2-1	TGCGCCAGCAGCCCGGGACTAGCGGGGACCACCTACAATGAGCAGTTCTTC	CASSPGLAGTTYNEQFF
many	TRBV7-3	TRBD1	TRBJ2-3	TGTGCCTCCTCCTCCACAGGGGGGAGCACAGATACGCAGTATTTT	CASSSTGGSTDTQYF
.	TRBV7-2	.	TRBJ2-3	TGTGCCAGCAGCTTATTATTAATTCGTGGAGATACGCAGTATTTT	CASSLLLIRGDTQYF
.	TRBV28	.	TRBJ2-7	TGTGCCAGCCTGGCGGGTAGCGAGCAGTACTTC	CASLAGSEQYF
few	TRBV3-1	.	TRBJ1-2	TGTGCCAGCAGCCAGATCCAAGGTTTATCCACCTTC	CASSQIQGLSTF
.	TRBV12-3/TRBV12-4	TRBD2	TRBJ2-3	TGTGCCAGCAGTTTATCTAGCGGGAGCACAGATACGCAGTATTTT	CASSLSSGSTDTQYF
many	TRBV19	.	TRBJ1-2	TGTGCCAGTAGTTTTTGGGTTGGCTACACCTTC	CASSFWVGYTF
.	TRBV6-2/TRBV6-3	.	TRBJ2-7	TGTGCCAGCAGCCAAACCTACGAGCAGTACTTC	CASSQTYEQYF
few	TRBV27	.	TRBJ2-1	TGTGCCAGCATTCCCCCCAGCGGCTCCTACAATGAGCAGTTCTTC	CASIPPSGSYNEQFF
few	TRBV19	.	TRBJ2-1	TGTGCCAGTAGTATAGCGTCGGGTGCTAAGGGGGATGAGCAGTTCTTC	CASSIASGAKGDEQFF
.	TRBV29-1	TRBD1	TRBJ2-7	TGCAGCGTTGAAGGAGGACAGGGGGTGACCTACGAGCAGTACTTC	CSVEGGQGVTYEQYF
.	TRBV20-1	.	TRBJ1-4	TGCAGTGCTATCAGGGGAAAGGGAGAAAAACTGTTTTTT	CSAIRGKGEKLFF
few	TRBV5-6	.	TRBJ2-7	TGTGCCAGCAGCTTGCGCAGGGTGTCCTACGAGCAGTACTTC	CASSLRRVSYEQYF
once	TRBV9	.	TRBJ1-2	TGTGCCAGCAGCGTAGATTTGTCGCCGGGCTATGGCTACGCCTTC	CASSVDLSPGYGYAF
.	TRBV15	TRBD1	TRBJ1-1	TGTGCCACCAGCAGAGATCTGGCAGGGGGTGAAGCTTTCTTT	CATSRDLAGGEAFF
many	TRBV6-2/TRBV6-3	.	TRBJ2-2	TGTGCCAGCAGTTCGTACTTGGCCGGGGAGCTGTTTTTT	CASSSYLAGELFF
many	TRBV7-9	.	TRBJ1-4	TGTGCCAGCAGCTTATCAACACAGAGTGGTCTGTTTTTT	CASSLSTQSGLFF
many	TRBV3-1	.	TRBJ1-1	TGTGCCAGCAGCCAAGTCCCTATCGGGCGGCGCACTGAAGCTTTCTTT	CASSQVPIGRRTEAFF
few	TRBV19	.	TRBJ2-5	TGTGCCAGTAGCGCTTCGGGACACCCTCAAGAGACCCAGTACTTC	CASSASGHPQETQYF
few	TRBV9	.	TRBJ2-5	TGTGCCAGCACCCCGGCTGGGGCGCAAGAGACCCAGTACTTC	CASTPAGAQETQYF
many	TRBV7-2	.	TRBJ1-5	TGTGCCAGCAGCTTAGTCGGGCAGGGAGGGAATCAGCCCCAGCATTTT	CASSLVGQGGNQPQHF
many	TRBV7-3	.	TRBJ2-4	TGTGCCAGCAGCTCTAGGGGGGGAACGGACATTCAGTACTTC	CASSSRGGTDIQYF
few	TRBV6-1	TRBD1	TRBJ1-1	TGTGCCGTCAAACTACAGGGGTACACTGAAGCTTTCTTT	CAVKLQGYTEAFF
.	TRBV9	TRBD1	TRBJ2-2	TGTGCCAGCAGCCCAACCCTGACAGGGATGAACACCGGGGAGCTGTTTTTT	CASSPTLTGMNTGELFF
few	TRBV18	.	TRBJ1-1	TGTGCCAGCTCACCATCGGCTGGAGACACTGAAGCTTTCTTT	CASSPSAGDTEAFF
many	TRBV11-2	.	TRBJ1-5	TGTGCCAGCAGCGACGGGACGTCCCACCTTTATAGCAATCAGCCCCAGCATTTT	CASSDGTSHLYSNQPQHF
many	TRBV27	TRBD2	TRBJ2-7	TGTGCCAGCAGTTCCCGGGGGGCCTACGAGCAGTACTTC	CASSSRGAYEQYF
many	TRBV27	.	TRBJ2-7	TGTGCCAGCAGGATCGCGACTTCCGTACAGCAGTACTTC	CASRIATSVQQYF
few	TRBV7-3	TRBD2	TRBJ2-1	TGTGCCAGCAGCTTACTAGCGGGAGGGCCCGGTGAGCAGTTCTTC	CASSLLAGGPGEQFF
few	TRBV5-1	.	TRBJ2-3	TGCGCCAGCAGCTTGGATCCTACAGGAGGGGGATTCACAGATACGCAGTATTTT	CASSLDPTGGGFTDTQYF
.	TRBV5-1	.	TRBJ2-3	TGCGCCAGCGGATTGGCGGGTGACACAGATACGCAGTATTTT	CASGLAGDTDTQYF
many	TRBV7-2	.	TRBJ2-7	TGTGCCAGCAGCTTAGGCCTTAGCTCCTACGAGCAGTACTTC	CASSLGLSSYEQYF
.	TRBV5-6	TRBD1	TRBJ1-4	TGTGCCAGCAGCTCGGGTACAGGGGGGCGAAGTGAAAAACTGTTTTTT	CASSSGTGGRSEKLFF
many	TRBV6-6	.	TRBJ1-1	TGTGCCTCGTTGCAACAGTATGGAATCACTGAAGCTTTCTTT	CASLQQYGITEAFF
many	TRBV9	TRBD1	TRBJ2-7	TGTGCCAGCAGCGTCGGACAGGTCTCCTACGAGCAGTACTTC	CASSVGQVSYEQYF
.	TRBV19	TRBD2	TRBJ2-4	TGTGCCAGTAGTCTCTTGACTAGCGGGGGCCTCAAAAACATTCAGTACTTC	CASSLLTSGGLKNIQYF
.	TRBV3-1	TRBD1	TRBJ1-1	TGTGCCAGCACTCCTACAGGGGACTCCACTGAAGCTTTCTTT	CASTPTGDSTEAFF
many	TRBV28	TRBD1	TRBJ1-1	TGTGCCAGCACCCGGGACAGACTAGCAAATGAAGCTTTCTTT	CASTRDRLANEAFF
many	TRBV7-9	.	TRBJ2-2	TGTGCCAGCAGCCTGTCCTCGAATGGCGGGGAGCTGTTTTTT	CASSLSSNGGELFF
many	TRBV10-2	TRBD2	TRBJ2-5	TGCGCCAGCAGGGAAGCGGGGGCCGCCCAAGAGACCCAGTACTTC	CASREAGAAQETQYF
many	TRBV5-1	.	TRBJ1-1	TGCGCCAGCAGCCCCCCAGATCGGGAGAACACTGAAGCTTTCTTT	CASSPPDRENTEAFF
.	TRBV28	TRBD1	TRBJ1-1	TGTGCCAGCAGGGGAGACAGGGGGAACACTGAAGCTTTCTTT	CASRGDRGNTEAFF
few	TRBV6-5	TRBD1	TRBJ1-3	TGTGCCAGCAGTCCGGACAGGGGACGAAACACCATATATTTT	CASSPDRGRNTIYF
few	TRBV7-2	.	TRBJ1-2	TGTGCCAGCAGCTTTAGGACTAACTATGGCTACACCTTC	CASSFRTNYGYTF
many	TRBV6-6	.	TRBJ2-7	TGTGCCAGCAGTTACTCGGCAGGGTACGAGGAGCAGTACTTC	CASSYSAGYEEQYF
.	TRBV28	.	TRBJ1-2	TGTGCCAGCATCCCGGGTGCTAACTATGGCTACACCTTC	CASIPGANYGYTF
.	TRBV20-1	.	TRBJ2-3	TGCAGTGCAACTCAGGGGGGGCAAGGGACTAGCACAGATACGCAGTATTTT	CSATQGGQGTSTDTQYF